This is a list of T cell receptor beta chains from one sample in a study of shared clonotypes between healthy human individuals. TCRdb's copy holds only in-frame clones and misses some; the assay was immunoSEQ multiplex PCR. The repertoire holds about 2 million clones, just under 95% seen once, with about 1.1% in the top ten. Sequenced sample: naive CD8+ T cells sorted from blood. The receptor source for this set is a man between 18 and 29 years old in good health. Both conserved end residues are part of each CDR3. D genes are given only for firm matches. Clone size is not always given. Where it is, it says once, few, many or a class for expanded clones.

v_call	j_call	clone_size	d_call	cdr3_nt	cdr3_aa
TRBV29-1	TRBJ2-2	NA	NA	TGCAGCGTTGAATCCTACGGGGAGCTGTTTTTT	CSVESYGELFF
TRBV11-2	TRBJ2-5	NA	NA	TGTGCCAGCAGCTTAGGAGGACTATCGCAAGAGACCCAGTACTTC	CASSLGGLSQETQYF
TRBV7-2	TRBJ2-7	once	TRBD1	TGTGCCAGCAGCCGAGTAAACCAGGGGGCCTACGAGCAGTACTTC	CASSRVNQGAYEQYF
TRBV6-5	TRBJ2-7	NA	TRBD1	TGTGCCAGCAGTTCGACAGGGACAGGGTTGTTCTACGAGCAGTACTTC	CASSSTGTGLFYEQYF
TRBV9	TRBJ2-5	NA	TRBD1	TGTGCCAGCACCAGACAGGGCAAGGGGGTAGGGGGATCCCGAGAGACCCAGTACTTC	CASTRQGKGVGGSRETQYF
TRBV5-6	TRBJ2-1	NA	NA	TGTGCCAGCAGCTTGTCCGGTTACGAGCAGTTCTTC	CASSLSGYEQFF
TRBV7-9	TRBJ2-7	NA	TRBD1	TGTGCCAGCAGCTTAGCAGGGACAGGGGCATACGAGCAGTACTTC	CASSLAGTGAYEQYF
TRBV7-9	TRBJ2-7	NA	TRBD1	TGTGCCAGCAGCCCGGGACAGGTGGAGTACTTC	CASSPGQVEYF
TRBV5-1	TRBJ1-1	NA	NA	TGCGCCAGCAGCTTGGCACTGAACACTGAAGCTTTCTTT	CASSLALNTEAFF
TRBV4-1	TRBJ2-5	once	TRBD2	TGCGCCAGCAGCCAAGATCGCGGGGGGCGGGACGGGCAAGAGACCCAGTACTTC	CASSQDRGGRDGQETQYF
TRBV25-1	TRBJ2-2	NA	NA	TGTGCCAGCAGTGAATTAGGATTCTCGGGGGAGCTGTTTTTT	CASSELGFSGELFF
TRBV9	TRBJ2-3	once	TRBD2	TGTGCCAGCAGCCCCTGGACTAGCGGGAGCCCAGATACGCAGTATTTT	CASSPWTSGSPDTQYF
TRBV11-2	TRBJ2-7	NA	TRBD1	TGTGCCAGCAGCTCATTGACAGGGGTCTACGAGCAGTACTTC	CASSSLTGVYEQYF
TRBV27	TRBJ2-7	NA	NA	TGTGCCACCTCCCCCGGGACGCTGGTCTACGAGCAGTACTTC	CATSPGTLVYEQYF
TRBV19	TRBJ1-5	NA	TRBD1	TGTGCCAGTACCGACAGGGGCAATCAGCCCCAGCATTTT	CASTDRGNQPQHF
TRBV7-2	TRBJ1-6	NA	NA	TGTGCCAGCAGCACCACGGACACCTTCTATAATTCACCCCTCCACTTT	CASSTTDTFYNSPLHF
TRBV27	TRBJ1-1	NA	NA	TGTGCCAGCAGTGTTCGAGGTTCGGACACTGAAGCTTTCTTT	CASSVRGSDTEAFF